What follows is one T cell receptor (beta chain) and its context. What it binds is not known. This record comes from a study of tumor-infiltrating lymphocytes in glioblastoma multiforme. Overall study findings and caveats: RNA-based TCR sequencing may distort clone frequencies, since cells carry unequal TCR transcript numbers. The TCR and somatic mutation analysis included just one glioblastoma patient. No surface-marker sorting into functional T cell subtypes was done.

V lost 2 bases and J lost 9, with 14 bases in between. In germline, CDR1 is MNHEY, CDR2 SVGAGI. CDR3 length equals 14 residues. Three nested ARM-PCR rounds with V-beta and C-beta primers built TCRB libraries. TCRB-specific cDNA synthesis used around 0.5 ug of total RNA. TCRdb re-called the multiplex PCR reads through MiXCR, storing one row per CDR3 protein. The sample lists some 9,300 distinct CDR3 sequences, about 70% occurring once. What was sequenced was brain tumor tissue. The genes are TRBV6-5 and TRBJ2-1, with D unresolved. This sequence was found in a male donor with glioblastoma. CDR3 sequence (DNA): TGTGCCAGCAGTTACGGGTCGGGCTTAGGTGAGCAGTTCTTC. It encodes CASSYGSGLGEQFF.